This TCR beta chain was obtained from a study of cytomegalovirus exposure and HLA in healthy donors. This CDR3 has 16 amino acids. V lost 2 bases and J lost 4; bases outside the gene matches: 7. The germline V gene encodes CDR1 MGHRA and CDR2 YSYEKL. All donors participated as healthy donors of bone marrow. Overall study results and limits: Later examination showed HLA-associated TCR beta chains had greater clonal expansion than equally common others. Specificity for CMV antigens was confirmed in vitro for a few of the CMV-associated chains. In a later analysis, V- and J-gene trimming of beta chains associated with a DCLRE1C missense variant, replicated independently.

PCR involved 60 Vbeta and 13 Jbeta primers. Here immunoSEQ multiplex PCR was the method, and the copy in TCRdb shows in-frame clones only, minus some. This sample has about 160,000 clones, with approximately 78% found just once. On this clone itself: The antigen is undetermined.

The chain joins TRBV4-1 to TRBJ2-1; 8 positions match TRBD2. The sample taken for sequencing was PBMCs. The TCR comes from a woman aged 35 to 49 in good health and CMV-seronegative. This CDR3 is CASSQPLRGGYNEQFF. CDR3 in DNA: TGCGCCAGCAGCCAACCCCTCCGGGGGGGGTACAATGAGCAGTTCTTC.